This T cell receptor (beta chain) was documented in a study of blood T cell repertoires in COVID-19. Across the whole study: Collection of acute and convalescent COVID-19 samples took place in the United States, Italy and Spain.

Here immunoSEQ multiplex PCR was the method, and the copy in TCRdb shows in-frame clones only, minus some. The sample lists over 200,000 clones; nearly 90% were seen once. Assignment of participants to cohorts was predicated upon participant-reported clinical history. The CDR3 runs to 18 residues. The germline gives CDR1 GTSNPN, CDR2 SVGIG (reference sequence). Trimming took 1 base from V and 4 from J; bases not matched to a gene: 15. Material for sequencing was PBMCs or T cells enriched from blood (not recorded which). The TCR was taken from a man in his thirties or forties who had recovered from COVID-19. The chain is built from TRBV30 and TRBJ1-5; 8 bases fit TRBD1. The CDR3: CAWSARRHGTGGNQPQHF. The CDR3 DNA sequence: TGTGCCTGGAGTGCCCGCCGCCATGGGACAGGCGGTAATCAGCCCCAGCATTTT. Filled out from reference TRBV30 and TRBJ1-5, the complete variable domain reads SQTIHQWPATLVQPVGSPLSLECTVEGTSNPNLYWYRQAAGRGLQLLFYSVGIGQISSEVPQNLSASRPQDRQFILSSKKLLLSDSGFYLCAWSARRHGTGGNQPQHFGDGTRLSIL.